These 31 T cell receptor beta chains share one sample of origin, sequenced in a study of T cell responses to AZD1222 COVID-19 vaccine (dated by TCRdb to the early 2020s). Explained via the paper, the time point label denotes: about 28 days (+/-7) after the second vaccine dose. Library prep was done by the immunoSEQ multiplex PCR assay. Sourced from immuneACCESS, this table was stored by TCRdb with only in-frame sequences that have V and J called. A share of the clones is absent; for the studies checked, an unresolved V gene accounts for under half, and the remainder has no known explanation. The sample table shows about 100,000 clones, and around 87% are seen once. Clones ranked in the top ten supply roughly 10% of the sample. The sample in question was peripheral blood, obtained 28 days after the second AZD1222 dose. The receptors here all came from an adult who received the AZD1222 COVID-19 vaccine.

This chain links TRBV11-1 with TRBJ2-5; D gene uncertain. In germline, CDR1 is SGHAT, CDR2 FQDESV (reference sequence). The CDR3 loop spans 15 amino acids. Trimming took 5 bases from V and 1 from J, leaving 14 bases between them. CDR3 sequence reads: CASSPGPKGQETQYF. The CDR3 nucleotides read TGTGCCAGCAGCCCTGGGCCCAAGGGCCAAGAGACCCAGTACTTC.

The chain recombines TRBV3-1 (or the pseudogene TRBV3-2) with TRBJ1-2; no clear D gene. Germline V gives CDR1 LGHDT, CDR2 YNNKEL (reference sequence). The CDR3 runs to 15 residues. Trimming removed 0 bases from V and 4 bases from J, with 12 bases in between. For the CDR3, the DNA is TGTGCCAGCAGCCAAGACTTCCGGAGCGCCTATGGCTACACCTTC. Translated: CASSQDFRSAYGYTF.

This clone appeared once. The rearrangement joins TRBV27 to TRBJ2-6, with 10 bases that match TRBD1. The CDR3 has 19 residues. CDR1 is MNHEY and CDR2 is SMNVEV in the germline V gene (reference sequence). Unmatched junction bases numbered 13, after V lost 5 bases and J lost 3 bases. The CDR3 DNA reads TGTGCCAGCAGTAGGATTGGGAGACAGGGGGCGCTTGGGGCCAACGTCCTGACTTTC. It translates to CASSRIGRQGALGANVLTF.

The chain combines TRBV7-9 with TRBJ2-3; D ambiguous. The CDR3 spans 14 residues. Germline V gene lookup returns CDR1 SEHNR and CDR2 FQNEAQ (reference sequence). V was shortened by 2 bases and J by 5 bases, with 11 bases between the two germline ends. The CDR3: CASSLSATGDTQYF. The CDR3 nucleotides read TGTGCCAGCAGCTTATCGGCGACGGGAGATACGCAGTATTTT.

The V call is TRBV27, the J call TRBJ2-4; 8 bases agree with TRBD1. Germline-derived CDR1 and CDR2 are MNHEY and SMNVEV (reference sequence). V shed 2 bases, J shed 7 bases, and the junction held 7 bases outside the gene matches. This CDR3 comprises 15 residues. The CDR3 sequence is CASSLAGGGGNIQYF. For the CDR3, the DNA is TGTGCCAGCAGTTTAGCAGGGGGCGGCGGCAACATTCAGTACTTC.

This clone has just a few counts. The V gene is TRBV6-5, the J gene TRBJ2-3, with D hard to call. Trimming removed 7 bases at V and 0 bases at J, with 11 bases between. The length of the CDR3 is 14 residues. Germline CDR1 is MNHEY and CDR2 is SVGAGI. CDR3 region: CASKLGSSTDTQYF. The CDR3 region has the DNA TGTGCCAGCAAATTGGGGTCTAGCACAGATACGCAGTATTTT.

The chain is built from TRBV18 and TRBJ1-1; 7 bases fit TRBD1. The CDR3 length is 15 residues. Unmatched junction bases numbered 3, after V lost 2 bases and J lost 0 bases. The germline V gene encodes CDR1 KGHSH and CDR2 LQKENI. This chain's CDR3 is CASSPTQGMNTEAFF. The CDR3, as DNA: TGTGCCAGCTCACCAACACAGGGGATGAACACTGAAGCTTTCTTT.

To note about this clone: One end of the junction varies from germline; a read error may be responsible. The chain joins TRBV7-7 to TRBJ1-1; unclear D gene. The V gene's germline CDR1 is SSHAT and CDR2 FNYEAQ (reference sequence). The length of the CDR3 is 17 residues. The CDR3 DNA sequence: TGTGCTAGCAGCTTAGAGGCCCCAAGGGCGCGGAACACTGAAGCTTTCTTT. It yields the protein CASSLEAPRARNTEAFF.

The V and J genes are TRBV27 and TRBJ2-7, with D perhaps matching TRBD2 (5 bases). With 0 bases removed from V and 0 bases from J, the gap between germline ends came to 12 bases. This CDR3 contains 16 residues. Germline-derived CDR1 and CDR2 are MNHEY and SMNVEV (reference sequence). The CDR3 region has the DNA TGTGCCAGCAGTTTATCGGTGGCGGGCAGCTCCTACGAGCAGTACTTC. Its translation is CASSLSVAGSSYEQYF.

This rearrangement joins TRBV6-1 to TRBJ1-1; D uncertain. The CDR3 runs to 13 residues. Germline assignment: CDR1 MNHNS and CDR2 SASEGT. Trimming took 1 base from V and 5 from J, leaving 8 bases between them. This CDR3 reads CASSEVGETEAFF. The CDR3 DNA sequence: TGTGCCAGCAGTGAAGTTGGGGAAACTGAAGCTTTCTTT.

This clone has only one observation. This sequence joins TRBV5-1 and TRBJ2-1; D possibly corresponds to TRBD2 (6 bases). This CDR3 is built from 14 residues. Germline assignment: CDR1 SGHRS and CDR2 YFSETQ. Trimming removed 3 bases at V and 6 bases at J, with 13 bases between. CDR3 coding DNA: TGCGCCAGCAGCTCCCAGGGAGGTGGCAATGAGCAGTTCTTC. This sequence encodes CASSSQGGGNEQFF.

J is TRBJ1-2 and V is TRBV5-1; TRBD1 aligns across 10 bases. CDR1 SGHRS and CDR2 YFSETQ come from the germline V gene. V trimming: 5 bases; J trimming: 8 bases; junction bases outside the gene matches: 9. The CDR3 contains 14 residues. The CDR3 DNA reads as TGCGCCAGCAGTCCTCTCGGGACAGGGGAGGGCTACACCTTC. Its translation: CASSPLGTGEGYTF.

CDR3 in amino acids: CASTTTTGDYGYTF. CDR3 nucleotides: TGTGCCAGCACCACCACCACAGGAGACTATGGCTACACCTTC. The genes are TRBV6-5 and TRBJ1-2, with D perhaps TRBD1 (5 bases). CDR3 length equals 14 residues. CDR1 and CDR2 (germline): MNHEY, SVGAGI. Trimming shortened V by 7 bases and J by 3 bases, and 15 bases separated the two germline ends.

The chain employs TRBV27 and TRBJ2-7, with 8 bases aligning to TRBD1. Trimming at V came to 5 bases and at J to 3 bases, leaving 6 bases not matched to a gene. The germline CDR1 and CDR2 sequences are MNHEY and SMNVEV (reference sequence). The CDR3 is made up of 14 amino acids. DNA of the CDR3: TGTGCCAGCAGTACAGCCGGGACAGGCTACGAGCAGTACTTC. Translating gives CASSTAGTGYEQYF.

V gene TRBV19 combines with J gene TRBJ1-2, with D hard to call. The CDR3 is made up of 14 amino acids. CDR1 LNHDA and CDR2 SQIVND come from the germline V gene (reference sequence). The V end lost 7 bases, the J end lost 5 bases, and 17 bases lay between the germline ends. In DNA form, the CDR3 reads TGTGCCAGTAACCTCCCCGGAGACCAGTATGGCTACACCTTC. It specifies CASNLPGDQYGYTF.

The chain carries TRBV10-3 and TRBJ2-6; D perhaps matches TRBD2 (5 bases). The CDR3 covers 16 residues. Per the germline V gene, CDR1 is ENHRY and CDR2 is SYGVKD. The germline V and J ends were trimmed by 0 bases and 2 bases, with 8 bases remaining between them. The CDR3 coding sequence is TGTGCCATCAGTGAGTCGGCCGGGGCTGGGGCCAACGTCCTGACTTTC. It encodes CAISESAGAGANVLTF.

The chain joins TRBV27 to TRBJ2-5; 12 bases line up with TRBD2. Germline assignment: CDR1 MNHEY and CDR2 SMNVEV (reference sequence). The length of the CDR3 is 14 residues. The J segment lost 5 bases and the V segment lost 6 bases, leaving 4 bases of the junction unmatched. CDR3 protein: CASRPLAGGETQYF. The DNA for the CDR3 is TGTGCCAGCAGACCTCTAGCGGGGGGGGAGACCCAGTACTTC.

This chain uses TRBV28 with TRBJ1-3; the match to TRBD1 covers 7 bases. The germline gives CDR1 MDHEN, CDR2 SYDVKM. This CDR3 is 17 amino acids long. V shed 4 bases and J 6 bases; nucleotides not matched to a gene: 15. The CDR3 loop reads CASSSPRWKTGLNTIYF. As DNA, the CDR3 is TGTGCCAGCAGTTCCCCACGCTGGAAGACAGGGTTAAACACCATATATTTT.

The chain is built from TRBV6-7 and TRBJ1-2; D unresolved. TRBV6-7 is noted as an ORF with a role that remains uncertain. Trimming left V 2 bases short and J 2 bases short, with 9 bases between. The CDR3 loop spans 14 amino acids. CDR3 bases: TGTGCCAGCAGTTACCCGGGAGTGAACTATGGCTACACCTTC. This sequence encodes CASSYPGVNYGYTF.

This chain links TRBV28 with TRBJ2-3; 12 positions match TRBD2. V lost 3 bases to trimming and J lost 2 bases; unmatched junction nucleotides: 3. Germline CDR1 reads MDHEN; CDR2 reads SYDVKM. The CDR3 extends over 16 amino acids. As DNA, the CDR3 is TGTGCCAGCAGTTTCGGACTAGCGGGGTTCACAGATACGCAGTATTTT. This translates into CASSFGLAGFTDTQYF.

The chain is built from TRBV5-4 and TRBJ2-7; D is uncertain. The germline CDR1 and CDR2 sequences are SGHNT and YYREEE (reference sequence). The CDR3 runs to 11 residues. V shed 0 bases and J shed 3 bases, with 1 base lying between them. The CDR3 protein is CASSLGYEQYF. CDR3 coding DNA: TGTGCCAGCAGCTTGGGCTACGAGCAGTACTTC. The complete variable domain, with remaining parts taken from reference TRBV5-4 and TRBJ2-7, reads ETGVTQSPTHLIKTRGQQVTLRCSSQSGHNTVSWYQQALGQGPQFIFQYYREEENGRGNFPPRFSGLQFPNYSSELNVNALELDDSALYLCASSLGYEQYFGPGTRLTVT.

This clone was detected only once. V and J are TRBV5-1 and TRBJ1-1; D gene ambiguous. This CDR3 is built from 14 residues. Germline V gene lookup returns CDR1 SGHRS and CDR2 YFSETQ. V was pared by 7 bases and J by 0 bases, with 13 bases between. CDR3 residues: CASEQGHMNTEAFF. In DNA, the CDR3 is TGCGCCAGCGAGCAAGGGCATATGAACACTGAAGCTTTCTTT.

This clone has a single count. This rearrangement joins TRBV5-1 to TRBJ1-1, with 9 bases identical to TRBD1. The CDR3 runs 14 residues. J was trimmed by 5 bases and V by 4 bases; bases with no gene match: 6. Germline V CDR1 and CDR2: SGHRS, YFSETQ. The DNA for the CDR3 is TGCGCCAGCAGCCTAGACAGGGGGGAGACTGAAGCTTTCTTT. The encoded protein is CASSLDRGETEAFF.

The chain recombines TRBV7-9 with TRBJ1-3; tentative D call: TRBD1 (5 bases). CDR3 size: 15 residues. CDR1 and CDR2 from the germline V gene are SEHNR and FQNEAQ (reference sequence). V shed 5 bases and J shed 5 bases, with 16 bases lying between them. The CDR3 DNA reads as TGTGCCAGCAGCCGCTTTGCAGGGTATAGAAACACCATATATTTT. As protein: CASSRFAGYRNTIYF.

V is TRBV2 and J is TRBJ2-2; 13 nucleotides line up with TRBD2. Losses at the gene ends were 6 bases for V and 4 bases for J; bases not matched to a gene: 5. From germline, CDR1 is SNHLY and CDR2 FYNNEI. This CDR3 region has 16 residues. CDR3 protein: CASRELAGGSTGELFF. The CDR3 bases are TGTGCCAGCAGAGAACTAGCGGGAGGGTCCACCGGGGAGCTGTTTTTT.

V is TRBV2 and J is TRBJ2-4, with no clear D. Trimming took 6 bases from V and 8 from J, leaving 17 bases between them. This CDR3 comprises 14 residues. Germline V lookup: CDR1 SNHLY, CDR2 FYNNEI. CDR3 nucleotides: TGTGCCAGCAGCCACCCGGGCAAGAAGGACATTCAGTACTTC. It specifies CASSHPGKKDIQYF.

The chain couples TRBV19 to TRBJ2-1, with D hard to call. V lost 1 base and J 4 bases, leaving 8 bases between the germline ends. The CDR3 has 14 amino acids. Germline V gives CDR1 LNHDA, CDR2 SQIVND (reference sequence). CDR3 loop: CASSIVSPYNEQFF. For the CDR3, the DNA is TGTGCCAGTAGTATAGTCTCACCTTACAATGAGCAGTTCTTC.

The genes are TRBV5-4 and TRBJ2-1; D gene ambiguous. CDR3 length: 14 amino acids. Germline lookup yields CDR1 SGHNT and CDR2 YYREEE (reference sequence). The V end lost 0 bases, the J end lost 4 bases, and 8 bases lay between the germline ends. The CDR3 DNA sequence: TGTGCCAGCAGCTTGGAGCGCCAATACAATGAGCAGTTCTTC. Translation: CASSLERQYNEQFF.

The chain couples TRBV4-3 to TRBJ2-1, with 12 bases lining up with TRBD2. Germline trimming cut 3 bases from V and 7 bases from J; bases unmatched to any gene: 7. Germline V gives CDR1 LGHNA, CDR2 YSLEER. This CDR3 has 16 residues. CDR3 loop: CASSQETSGSGNEQFF. The CDR3 bases are TGCGCCAGCAGCCAGGAGACTAGCGGGAGTGGTAATGAGCAGTTCTTC.

This clone has only a few counts. The chain couples TRBV5-1 to TRBJ1-5; 9 bases are a match to TRBD1. With V trimmed by 0 bases and J by 4 bases, 2 bases remained unmatched. This CDR3 contains 15 residues. The V gene's germline CDR1 is SGHRS and CDR2 YFSETQ. CDR3 residues: CASSLETGGNQPQHF. CDR3 bases: TGCGCCAGCAGCTTGGAGACAGGGGGGAATCAGCCCCAGCATTTT.

V is TRBV19 and J is TRBJ2-1, with TRBD2 matching 12 bases. Unmatched junction bases numbered 6, after V lost 6 bases and J lost 6 bases. Per germline, CDR1 LNHDA and CDR2 SQIVND (reference sequence). This CDR3 contains 15 residues. For the CDR3, the DNA is TGTGCCAGTAGACGAGGACTAGCGGGAACCAATGAGCAGTTCTTC. Its translation: CASRRGLAGTNEQFF.